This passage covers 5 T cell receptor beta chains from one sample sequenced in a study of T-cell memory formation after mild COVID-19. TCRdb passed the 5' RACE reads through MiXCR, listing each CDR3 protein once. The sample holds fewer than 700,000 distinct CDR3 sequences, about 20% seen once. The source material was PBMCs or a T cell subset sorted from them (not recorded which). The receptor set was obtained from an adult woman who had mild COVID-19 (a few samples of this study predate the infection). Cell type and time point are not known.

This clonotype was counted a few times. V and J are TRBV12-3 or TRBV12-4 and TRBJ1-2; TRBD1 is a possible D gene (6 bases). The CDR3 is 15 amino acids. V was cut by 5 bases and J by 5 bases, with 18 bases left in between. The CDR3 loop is CASSAGQQHSYGYTF. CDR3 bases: TGTGCCAGCAGTGCTGGACAGCAGCATTCATATGGCTACACCTTC.

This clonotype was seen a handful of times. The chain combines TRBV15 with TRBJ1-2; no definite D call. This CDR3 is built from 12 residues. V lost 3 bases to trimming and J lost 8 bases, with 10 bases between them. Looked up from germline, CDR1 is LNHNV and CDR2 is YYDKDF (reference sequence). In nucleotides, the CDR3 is TGTGCCACCAGCAGGCACTTGGGGGGCTACACCTTC. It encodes CATSRHLGGYTF.

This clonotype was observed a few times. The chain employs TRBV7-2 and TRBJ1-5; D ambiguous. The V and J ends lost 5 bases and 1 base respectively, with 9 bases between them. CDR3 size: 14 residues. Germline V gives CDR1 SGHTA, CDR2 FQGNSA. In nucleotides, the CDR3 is TGTGCCAGCAGCCCTACAAGGAGCAATCAGCCCCAGCATTTT. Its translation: CASSPTRSNQPQHF.

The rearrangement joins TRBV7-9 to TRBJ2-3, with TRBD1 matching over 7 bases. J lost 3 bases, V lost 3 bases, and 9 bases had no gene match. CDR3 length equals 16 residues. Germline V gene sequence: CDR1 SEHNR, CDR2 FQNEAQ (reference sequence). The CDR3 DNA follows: TGTGCCAGCAGCTTTAAAAGAGGACAGGCAACAGATACGCAGTATTTT. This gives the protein CASSFKRGQATDTQYF.

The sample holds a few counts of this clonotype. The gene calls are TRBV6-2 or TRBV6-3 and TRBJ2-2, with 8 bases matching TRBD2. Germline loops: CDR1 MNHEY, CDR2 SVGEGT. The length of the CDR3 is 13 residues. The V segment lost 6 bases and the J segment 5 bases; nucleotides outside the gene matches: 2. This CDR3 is CASRLADTGELFF. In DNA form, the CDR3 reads TGTGCCAGCAGACTAGCGGATACCGGGGAGCTGTTTTTT.